Listed here is a single T cell receptor beta chain. Here immunoSEQ multiplex PCR was the method, and the copy in TCRdb shows in-frame clones only, minus some. The table includes 80,000 to 100,000 clones, around 86% detected once. This record belongs to a study of blood T cell repertoires in COVID-19. The sequencing sample was made of peripheral blood. The origin of this receptor is a man aged 45-60 years with acute or convalescent COVID-19.

The CDR3 DNA follows: TGTGCCAGCAGCCGACAGGGGGCCGGCTACGAGCAGTACTTC. Translated: CASSRQGAGYEQYF. The rearrangement links TRBV3-1 (or the pseudogene TRBV3-2) to TRBJ2-7, with 10 positions matching TRBD1. Trimming cost V 4 bases and J 3 bases; bases outside gene matches: 3. Germline CDR1 reads LGHDT; CDR2 reads YNNKEL (reference sequence). The CDR3 loop spans 14 amino acids.